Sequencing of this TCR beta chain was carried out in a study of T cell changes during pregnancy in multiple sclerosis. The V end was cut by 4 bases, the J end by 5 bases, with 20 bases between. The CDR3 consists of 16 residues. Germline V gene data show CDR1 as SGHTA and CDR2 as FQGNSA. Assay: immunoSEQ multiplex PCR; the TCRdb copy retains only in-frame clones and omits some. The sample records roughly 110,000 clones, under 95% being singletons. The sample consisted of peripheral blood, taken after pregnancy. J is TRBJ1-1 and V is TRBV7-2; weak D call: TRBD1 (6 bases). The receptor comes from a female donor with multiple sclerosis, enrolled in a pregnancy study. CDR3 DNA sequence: TGTGCCAGCAGCTACCCGCCTAAGGGGGGAGGGACTGAAGCTTTCTTT. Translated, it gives CASSYPPKGGGTEAFF.